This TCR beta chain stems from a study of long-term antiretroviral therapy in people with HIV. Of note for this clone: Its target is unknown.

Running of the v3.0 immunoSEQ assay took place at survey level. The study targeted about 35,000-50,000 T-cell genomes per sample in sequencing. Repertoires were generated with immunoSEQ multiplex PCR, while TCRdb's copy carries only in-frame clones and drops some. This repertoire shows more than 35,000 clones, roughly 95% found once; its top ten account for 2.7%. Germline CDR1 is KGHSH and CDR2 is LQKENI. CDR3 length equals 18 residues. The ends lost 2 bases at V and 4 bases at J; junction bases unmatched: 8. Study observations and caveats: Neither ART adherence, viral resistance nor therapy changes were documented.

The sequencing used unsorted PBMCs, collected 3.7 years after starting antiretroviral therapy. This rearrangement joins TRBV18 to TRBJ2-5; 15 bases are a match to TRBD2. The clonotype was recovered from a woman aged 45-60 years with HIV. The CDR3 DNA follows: TGTGCCAGCTCACCAATAGGACTAGCGGGGGGGCCGATAGAGACCCAGTACTTC. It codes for CASSPIGLAGGPIETQYF.